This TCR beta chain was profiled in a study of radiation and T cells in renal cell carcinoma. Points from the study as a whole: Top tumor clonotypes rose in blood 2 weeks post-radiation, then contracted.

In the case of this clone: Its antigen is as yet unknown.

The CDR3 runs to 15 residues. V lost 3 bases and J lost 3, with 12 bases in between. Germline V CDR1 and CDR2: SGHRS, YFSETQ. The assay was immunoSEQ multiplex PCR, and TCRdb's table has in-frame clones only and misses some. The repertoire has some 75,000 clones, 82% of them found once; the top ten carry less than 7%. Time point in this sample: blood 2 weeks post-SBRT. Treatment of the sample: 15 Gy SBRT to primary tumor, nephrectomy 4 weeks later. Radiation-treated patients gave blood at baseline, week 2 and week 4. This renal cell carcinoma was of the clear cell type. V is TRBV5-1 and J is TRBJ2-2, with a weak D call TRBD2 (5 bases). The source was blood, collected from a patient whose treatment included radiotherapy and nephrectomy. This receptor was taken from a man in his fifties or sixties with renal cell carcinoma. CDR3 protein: CASSSPGSYTGELFF. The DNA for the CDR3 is TGCGCCAGCAGCTCTCCGGGGTCCTACACCGGGGAGCTGTTTTTT.